The TCR beta chain under discussion was sequenced for a study of spatial heterogeneity in lung cancer. Regarding the study as a whole: Detection of ubiquitous tumor TCRs in blood was higher at resection than follow-up.

TCRdb re-called the 5' RACE reads with MiXCR, one entry per CDR3 protein. The table has about 48,000 distinct CDR3 sequences, roughly 5% seen once. This clonotype was recorded many times. The antigen is not known. V lost 0 bases to trimming and J lost 2 bases; unmatched junction nucleotides: 1. Germline-derived CDR1 and CDR2 are SGDLS and YYNGEE. The CDR3 has 15 amino acids. As for time point: sample taken at primary tumor resection. This rearrangement joins TRBV9 to TRBJ2-3; TRBD2 matches at 9 bases. The TCR sequence derives from a male donor with early-stage non-small cell lung cancer. The starting material was PBMCs, obtained at surgery. CDR3: CASSVGLADTDTQYF. The DNA of the CDR3 is TGTGCCAGCAGCGTAGGACTAGCGGACACAGATACGCAGTATTTT.